Below, 15 T cell receptor beta chains from the same sample are listed, as sequenced in a study of T cell changes during pregnancy in multiple sclerosis. This table comes from immunoSEQ multiplex PCR, and its TCRdb copy is limited to in-frame clones, with some not included. The sample records 30,000 to 45,000 clones, 90% being singletons. The material was CD4+ T cells from peripheral blood mononuclear cells, obtained in the third trimester of pregnancy. These receptor sequences come from a female donor with multiple sclerosis, enrolled in a pregnancy study.

V usage is TRBV6-5 and J usage is TRBJ2-3, with D possibly TRBD1 on 6 matching bases. The CDR3 spans 16 residues. V lost 1 base and J 3 bases, leaving 14 bases between the germline ends. Germline-derived CDR1 and CDR2 are MNHEY and SVGAGI. The CDR3 loop reads CASSYLTPRGTDTQYF. CDR3 sequence (DNA): TGTGCCAGCAGTTACTTGACACCTAGGGGGACAGATACGCAGTATTTT.

CDR3 sequence: CASSPLSGQGVGYGYTF. In nucleotides, the CDR3 is TGTGCCAGCAGTCCCCTGTCCGGACAGGGGGTTGGCTATGGCTACACCTTC. The chain links TRBV27 to TRBJ1-2, with 10 nucleotides matching TRBD1. J gave up 4 bases and V 5 bases, and 13 bases lay outside the gene matches. From germline, CDR1 is MNHEY and CDR2 SMNVEV (reference sequence). The CDR3 sequence is 17 residues long.

The chain joins TRBV19 to TRBJ1-4, with 8 bases aligning to TRBD1. This CDR3 contains 15 residues. Trimming took 2 bases from V and 5 from J; bases not matched to a gene: 4. Germline CDR1 reads LNHDA; CDR2 reads SQIVND (reference sequence). The CDR3 DNA follows: TGTGCCAGTAGTATAAGCTGGACAGGGAATGAAAAACTGTTTTTT. Amino acid sequence: CASSISWTGNEKLFF. The full variable domain, with the rest looked up from reference TRBV19 and TRBJ1-4, is DGGITQSPKYLFRKEGQNVTLSCEQNLNHDAMYWYRQDPGQGLRLIYYSQIVNDFQKGDIAEGYSVSREKKESFPLTVTSAQKNPTAFYLCASSISWTGNEKLFFGSGTQLSVL.

The chain's CDR3 is CASSVGGGQGAFGYTF. The CDR3 DNA sequence: TGTGCCAGCAGCGTAGGGGGGGGACAGGGGGCGTTTGGCTACACCTTC. The chain has TRBV9 and TRBJ1-2; 12 bases agree with TRBD1. The ends lost 0 bases at V and 7 bases at J; junction bases unmatched: 7. The CDR3 extends over 16 amino acids. Per germline, CDR1 SGDLS and CDR2 YYNGEE.

V usage is TRBV18 and J usage is TRBJ2-5, with D maybe TRBD1 (5 bases). The CDR3 has 14 residues. Germline CDR1 and CDR2: KGHSH and LQKENI. Deletions cut 3 bases from V and 4 bases from J, with 12 bases between. The CDR3 protein is CASSPGRSPETQYF. The DNA for the CDR3 is TGTGCCAGCTCACCGGGGCGATCCCCAGAGACCCAGTACTTC.

The gene calls are TRBV19 and TRBJ2-1; 13 bases line up with TRBD2. The CDR3 extends over 17 amino acids. V lost 2 bases to trimming and J lost 4 bases; unmatched junction nucleotides: 5. The V gene's germline CDR1 is LNHDA and CDR2 SQIVND (reference sequence). The CDR3 is CASSIWTSGSVYNEQFF. The CDR3 region has the DNA TGTGCCAGTAGTATATGGACTAGCGGGAGTGTGTACAATGAGCAGTTCTTC.

The chain carries TRBV7-9 and TRBJ2-4; the D gene is possibly TRBD1 (7 bases). Germline V gives CDR1 SEHNR, CDR2 FQNEAQ (reference sequence). CDR3 length: 12 residues. Trimming removed 5 bases from V and 13 bases from J, with 15 bases in between. The CDR3 nucleotides read TGTGCCAGCAGCGCGGGACAGAACCACCAGTACTTC. Amino acid sequence: CASSAGQNHQYF. The full variable domain, in which reference TRBV7-9 and TRBJ2-4 provide the parts outside the CDR3, is DTGVSQNPRHKITKRGQNVTFRCDPISEHNRLYWYRQTLGQGPEFLTYFQNEAQLEKSRLLSDRFSAERPKGSFSTLEIQRTEQGDSAMYLCASSAGQNHQYFGAGTRLSVL.

The chain carries TRBV19 and TRBJ2-7, with a possible D match to TRBD1 (5 bases). CDR1 LNHDA and CDR2 SQIVND come from the germline V gene (reference sequence). V lost 2 bases, J lost 2 bases, and 13 bases lay in between. This CDR3 contains 15 residues. The CDR3 loop reads CASSIMGQGAYEQYF. CDR3 in DNA: TGTGCCAGTAGTATAATGGGGCAGGGCGCCTACGAGCAGTACTTC.

The V call is TRBV7-2, the J call TRBJ2-7; 7 bases agree with TRBD1. V gave up 4 bases and J gave up 4 bases; unmatched junction bases: 10. The CDR3 extends over 15 amino acids. The V gene's germline CDR1 is SGHTA and CDR2 FQGNSA. The CDR3: CASSSPDRDLYEQYF. The CDR3 DNA follows: TGTGCCAGCAGCTCACCCGACAGGGACCTTTACGAGCAGTACTTC.

The chain is built from TRBV27 and TRBJ1-1; maybe TRBD1 (6 bases). The CDR3 is 16 residues long. With 3 bases removed from V and 1 base from J, the gap between germline ends came to 15 bases. Germline V lookup: CDR1 MNHEY, CDR2 SMNVEV (reference sequence). CDR3 sequence: CASSFNRAVQNTEAFF. The CDR3 DNA sequence: TGTGCCAGCAGTTTTAACAGGGCCGTACAGAACACTGAAGCTTTCTTT.

V and J are TRBV6-1 and TRBJ2-7, with D possibly being TRBD1 (6 bases). Germline values: CDR1 MNHNS, CDR2 SASEGT. This CDR3 contains 15 residues. Trimming stripped 3 bases from V and 1 base from J, with 13 bases between. In DNA, the CDR3 is TGTGCCAGCAGTGACACAGGGTTCCTTTCCTACGAGCAGTACTTC. Its translation is CASSDTGFLSYEQYF.

This clone was seen a handful of times. The chain has TRBV29-1 and TRBJ1-1; 8 bases align to TRBD1. V was clipped by 4 bases and J by 3 bases; unmatched bases: 10. CDR1 is SQVTM, CDR2 ANQGSEA, per germline. The CDR3 runs to 15 residues. The CDR3 sequence is CSVGAPDRVYTEAFF. The CDR3 DNA is TGCAGCGTTGGGGCACCGGACAGGGTGTACACTGAAGCTTTCTTT.

The CDR3 is CAWSPRPSYEQYF. CDR3 sequence (DNA): TGTGCCTGGAGCCCCAGGCCGTCCTACGAGCAGTACTTC. V usage is TRBV30 and J usage is TRBJ2-7; D call uncertain. The V and J ends lost 3 bases and 1 base respectively, with 10 bases between them. Germline V gives CDR1 GTSNPN, CDR2 SVGIG (reference sequence). The CDR3 sequence is 13 residues long.

This clone was counted between two and nine times. This sequence joins TRBV28 and TRBJ1-5, with no clear D. Trimming stripped 7 bases from V and 4 bases from J, with 8 bases between. CDR3 size: 12 residues. From germline, CDR1 is MDHEN and CDR2 SYDVKM. The CDR3 DNA follows: TGTGCCAGCACCGGCAGGAATCAGCCCCAGCATTTT. The encoded protein is CASTGRNQPQHF.

The rearrangement joins TRBV5-4 to TRBJ1-1; D may be TRBD1 (6 bases). The V gene lost 10 bases and the J gene lost 0 bases, with 13 bases spanning the gap. The CDR3 covers 13 residues. The germline gives CDR1 SGHNT, CDR2 YYREEE (reference sequence). The chain's CDR3 is CAWTAHMNTEAFF. The DNA for the CDR3 is TGTGCCTGGACAGCCCATATGAACACTGAAGCTTTCTTT.